This TCR beta chain emerged from a study of immune evolution from preneoplasia to lung adenocarcinoma (dated by TCRdb to about 2021). About the full investigation: The study used immune gene expression, TCR sequencing and multiplex immunofluorescence to profile the immune contexture of lung adenocarcinoma precursors and invasive adenocarcinoma. The sample size was set by how many specimens were available, not by a prior power calculation. POLYSOLVER was used to infer Class I HLA alleles from exome data, and LOHHLA was used to detect allele-specific HLA loss. Resected precursor lesions (AAH, AIS, MIA) and invasive adenocarcinomas were compared with paired morphologically normal lung tissue. The overall cohort comprised 40 to 60 patients with pulmonary nodules who underwent surgical resection. According to the study, about 100 samples were used for TCR sequencing. Whole exome sequencing and methylation data from the same cohort of nodules were integrated with the immune data. TCR sequencing data were obtained from about 46 patients.

Concerning this clone itself: No antigen is known for it. Per-nucleotide qualities are absent, and no much larger clonotype sits a single base away.

General findings and caveats noted by the study authors: The highest top T cell clone frequencies were observed in normal lung, and a progressive decrease in top T cell clone frequencies appeared to occur from AAH through AIS, MIA and invasive adenocarcinoma. Normal lung showed the highest clonality, whereas later-stage lesions appeared to have higher T cell density and diversity but lower clonality. The findings reflected association rather than direct causation, and larger cohorts with long-term follow-up and longitudinal biopsies were considered necessary. Because all patients were from Japan and China, applicability to Western populations was uncertain.

CDR1 and CDR2, per the germline V gene, are SQVTM and ANQGSEA. The CDR3, from cysteine to phenylalanine, totals 12 residues. This entry keeps only the CDR3 DNA: 36 bases, framed from base 1. The germline ends are 14 bases apart after V is trimmed by 6 bases and J by 5 bases. Resection was performed on patients in Japan or China between about 2013 and 2017. Histologic diagnosis of each case was confirmed independently by two lung cancer pathologists on H&E slides. DNA was isolated from FFPE tissue using the AllPrep DNA/RNA FFPE Kit. The immunoSEQ hsTCRbeta Kit was used to sequence TCR beta CDR3 regions from DNA. In the original analysis: TCR sequencing data were analysed with the ImmunoSEQ Analyzer. T cell clonality was defined as 1 minus Pielou's evenness, calculated on productive rearrangements. To measure T cell diversity, the inverse Simpson index was applied to productive templates. T cell density was TCR beta template counts normalized to usable DNA, estimated by amplifying and sequencing housekeeping genes. Two-sided Kruskal-Wallis tests were used to compare TCR metrics across histologic stages. The table comes from immuneACCESS by way of TCRdb, which keeps in-frame sequences with V and J called. Part of the clones is missing from these tables; in studies checked, under half for an unresolved V gene and the rest for unknown reasons. From that table come the V and J calls and clone size; the DNA was used to work out D and trimming. This sample holds roughly 3,500 clones; under 60% were observed only once. The ten biggest clones cover about 6.6% of the sample.

The receptor comes from a person in their fifties with lung adenocarcinoma. Rearrangement joined TRBV29-1 to TRBJ2-7; TRBD1 is a weak D gene call, 6 bases matching. The material sequenced was FFPE normal lung tissue adjacent to the tumor. Read as DNA, the sequence is TGCAGCGTGGGGTCCACAGGGAACGAGCAGTACTTC. It specifies CSVGSTGNEQYF.